Shown below are 5 T cell receptor beta chains from a single sample sequenced in a study of cytomegalovirus exposure and HLA in healthy donors. The PCR contained 60 Vbeta and 13 Jbeta primers. Here immunoSEQ multiplex PCR was the method, and the copy in TCRdb shows in-frame clones only, minus some. The data show approximately 150,000 clones, roughly 77% seen once. Material for sequencing was PBMCs. These receptors all come from a human donor in good health.

The rearrangement joins TRBV7-3 to TRBJ1-1, with D tentatively TRBD1 (5 bases). V was clipped by 5 bases and J by 0 bases, with 19 bases between them. This CDR3 contains 17 residues. CDR1 is SGHTA and CDR2 is FQGTGA in the germline V gene. The CDR3 nucleotides are TGTGCCAGCAGCCCAAACAGGATACTTAATATGAACACTGAAGCTTTCTTT. This sequence encodes CASSPNRILNMNTEAFF.

The chain uses TRBV4-1 and TRBJ1-4, with D perhaps matching TRBD1 (6 bases). The V and J ends lost 1 base and 0 bases respectively, with 9 bases between them. Per the germline V gene, CDR1 is MGHRA and CDR2 is YSYEKL. The CDR3 is made up of 16 amino acids. The DNA of the CDR3 is TGCGCCAGCAGCCAAGCCCGGACAGCAACTAATGAAAAACTGTTTTTT. Protein product: CASSQARTATNEKLFF.

The chain is built from TRBV6-7 and TRBJ1-4, with D perhaps TRBD1 (6 bases). TRBV6-7 is an ORF, and what it does is uncertain. The V end lost 2 bases, the J end lost 2 bases, and 15 bases lay between the germline ends. CDR3 length equals 17 residues. Here the CDR3 reads CASSYVDRLSTNEKLFF. CDR3 nucleotides: TGTGCCAGCAGTTACGTCGACAGGCTGTCCACTAATGAAAAACTGTTTTTT.

V usage is TRBV25-1 and J usage is TRBJ1-1, with D possibly matching TRBD1 (5 bases). Deletions cut 8 bases from V and 3 bases from J, with 7 bases between. The CDR3 length is 11 residues. Per the germline V gene, CDR1 is MGHDK and CDR2 is SYGVNS. The CDR3 region has the DNA TGTGCCAGCCGGGGGGACACTGAAGCTTTCTTT. As protein: CASRGDTEAFF.

The V and J genes are TRBV11-2 and TRBJ2-7, with 10 bases aligning to TRBD1. The trim removed 5 bases at V and 1 base at J, leaving 8 bases unmatched. This CDR3 contains 16 residues. The germline V gene has CDR1 SGHAT and CDR2 FQNNGV. The CDR3 sequence: CASSTQGGQGSYEQYF. In DNA, the CDR3 is TGTGCCAGCAGCACCCAAGGGGGACAGGGGTCCTACGAGCAGTACTTC.